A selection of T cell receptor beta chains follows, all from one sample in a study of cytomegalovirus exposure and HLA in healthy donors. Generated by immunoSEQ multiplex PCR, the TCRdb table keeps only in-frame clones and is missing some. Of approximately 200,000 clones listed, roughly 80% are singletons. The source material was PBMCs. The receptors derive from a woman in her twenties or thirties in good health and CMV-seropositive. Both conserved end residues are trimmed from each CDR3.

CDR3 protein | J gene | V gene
ASSFSAGGVYEQY | TRBJ2-7 | TRBV27
SALEGLAGRNYEQY | TRBJ2-7 | TRBV29-1
ASSSTGMGTEAF | TRBJ1-1 | TRBV6-5
SVEVLAGGGDEQF | TRBJ2-1 | TRBV29-1
ASQSLAGGRRETQY | TRBJ2-5 | TRBV5-1
ASRNPGTEAF | TRBJ1-1 | TRBV10-1
ASSSRQGSTDTQY | TRBJ2-3 | TRBV5-5
ASSLTSGYNEQF | TRBJ2-1 | TRBV7-2
ASRQGQAGNTIY | TRBJ1-3 | TRBV6-5
SSSGTAFSYEQY | TRBJ2-7 | TRBV7-9
ASSSAGYEQY | - | TRBV28
ASWPGQGYEQY | TRBJ2-7 | TRBV5-1
ASRRTYVHEQY | TRBJ2-7 | TRBV5-1